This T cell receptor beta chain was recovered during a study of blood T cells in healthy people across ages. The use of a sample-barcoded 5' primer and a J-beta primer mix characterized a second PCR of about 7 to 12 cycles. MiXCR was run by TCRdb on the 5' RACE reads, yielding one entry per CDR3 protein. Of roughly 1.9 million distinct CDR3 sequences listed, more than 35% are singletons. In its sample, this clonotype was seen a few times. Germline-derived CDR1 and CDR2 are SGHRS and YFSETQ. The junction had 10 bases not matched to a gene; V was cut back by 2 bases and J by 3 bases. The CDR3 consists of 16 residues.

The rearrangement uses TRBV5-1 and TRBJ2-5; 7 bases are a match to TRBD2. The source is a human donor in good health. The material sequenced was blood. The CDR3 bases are TGCGCCAGCAGCTTCGGCCCAGCGGGGATAAAAGAGACCCAGTACTTC. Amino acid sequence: CASSFGPAGIKETQYF.